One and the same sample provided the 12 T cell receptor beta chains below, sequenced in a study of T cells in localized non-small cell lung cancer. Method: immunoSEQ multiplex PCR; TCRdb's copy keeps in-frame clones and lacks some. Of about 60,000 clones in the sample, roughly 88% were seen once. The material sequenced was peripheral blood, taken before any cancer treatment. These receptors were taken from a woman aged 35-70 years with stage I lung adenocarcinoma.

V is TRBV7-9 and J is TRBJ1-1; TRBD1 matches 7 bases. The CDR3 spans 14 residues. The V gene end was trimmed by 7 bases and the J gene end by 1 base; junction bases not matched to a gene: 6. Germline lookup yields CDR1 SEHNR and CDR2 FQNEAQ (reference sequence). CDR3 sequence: CASTPGTANTEAFF. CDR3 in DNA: TGTGCCAGCACCCCGGGGACAGCGAACACTGAAGCTTTCTTT.

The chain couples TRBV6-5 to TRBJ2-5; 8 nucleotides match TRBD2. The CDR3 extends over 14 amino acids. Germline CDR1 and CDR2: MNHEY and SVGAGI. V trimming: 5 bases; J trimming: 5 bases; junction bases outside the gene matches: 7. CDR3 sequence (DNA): TGTGCCAGCAGTGTTCGGGGGGGAGTTGAGACCCAGTACTTC. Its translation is CASSVRGGVETQYF.

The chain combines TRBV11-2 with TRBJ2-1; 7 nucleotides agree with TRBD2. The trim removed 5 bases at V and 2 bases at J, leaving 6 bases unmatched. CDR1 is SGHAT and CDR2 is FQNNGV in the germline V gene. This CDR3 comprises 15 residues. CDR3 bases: TGTGCCAGCAGCAGGACTAGAGGTACCTACAATGAGCAGTTCTTC. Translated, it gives CASSRTRGTYNEQFF.

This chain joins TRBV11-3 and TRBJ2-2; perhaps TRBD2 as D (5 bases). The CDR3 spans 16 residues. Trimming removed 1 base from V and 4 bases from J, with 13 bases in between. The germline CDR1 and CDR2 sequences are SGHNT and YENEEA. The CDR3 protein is CASSLGRTAGTGELFF. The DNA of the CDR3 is TGTGCCAGCAGCTTAGGACGGACGGCGGGCACCGGGGAGCTGTTTTTT.

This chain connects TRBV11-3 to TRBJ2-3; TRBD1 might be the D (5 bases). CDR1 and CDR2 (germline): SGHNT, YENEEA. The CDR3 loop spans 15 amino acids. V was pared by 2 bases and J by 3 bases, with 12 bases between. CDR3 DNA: TGTGCCAGCAGCTTAAATGGGGCGGAGACAGATACGCAGTATTTT. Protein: CASSLNGAETDTQYF.

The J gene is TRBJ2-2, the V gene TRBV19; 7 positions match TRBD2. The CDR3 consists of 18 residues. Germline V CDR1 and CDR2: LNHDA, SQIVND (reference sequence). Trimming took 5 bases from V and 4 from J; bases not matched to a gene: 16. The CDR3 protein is CASSSYLLAEAITGELFF. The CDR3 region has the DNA TGTGCCAGTAGTTCTTACCTTCTAGCGGAGGCGATCACCGGGGAGCTGTTTTTT.

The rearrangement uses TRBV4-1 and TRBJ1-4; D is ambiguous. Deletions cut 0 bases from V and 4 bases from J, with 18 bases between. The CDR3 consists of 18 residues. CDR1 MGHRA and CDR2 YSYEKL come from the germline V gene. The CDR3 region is CASSQDKIRGLGNEKLFF. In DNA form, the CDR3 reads TGCGCCAGCAGCCAAGATAAGATCCGGGGATTGGGTAATGAAAAACTGTTTTTT.

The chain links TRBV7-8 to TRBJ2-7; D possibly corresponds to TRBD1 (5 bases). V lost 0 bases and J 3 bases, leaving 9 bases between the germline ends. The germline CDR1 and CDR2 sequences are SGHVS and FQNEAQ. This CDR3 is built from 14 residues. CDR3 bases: TGTGCCAGCAGCTTAGCCCAGCAGGGCTACGAGCAGTACTTC. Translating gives CASSLAQQGYEQYF.

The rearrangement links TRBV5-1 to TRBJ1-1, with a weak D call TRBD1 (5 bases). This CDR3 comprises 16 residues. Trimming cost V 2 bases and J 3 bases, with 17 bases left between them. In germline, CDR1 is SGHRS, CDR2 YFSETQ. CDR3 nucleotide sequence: TGCGCCAGCAGCTTCGGAGGGGCCCCTGGACACACTGAAGCTTTCTTT. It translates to CASSFGGAPGHTEAFF.

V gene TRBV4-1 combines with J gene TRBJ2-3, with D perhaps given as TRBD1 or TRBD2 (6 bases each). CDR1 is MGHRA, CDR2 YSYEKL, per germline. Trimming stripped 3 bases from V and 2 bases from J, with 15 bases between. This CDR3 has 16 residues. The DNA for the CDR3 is TGCGCCAGCAGCCAGCCGCTGGGGGGCCTCACAGATACGCAGTATTTT. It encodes CASSQPLGGLTDTQYF.

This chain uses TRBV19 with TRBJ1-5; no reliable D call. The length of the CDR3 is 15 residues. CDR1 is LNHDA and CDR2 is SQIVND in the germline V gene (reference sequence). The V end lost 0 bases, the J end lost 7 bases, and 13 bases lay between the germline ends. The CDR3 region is CASSIDHSLLQPQHF. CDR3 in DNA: TGTGCCAGTAGTATAGATCACTCGTTGTTGCAGCCCCAGCATTTT.

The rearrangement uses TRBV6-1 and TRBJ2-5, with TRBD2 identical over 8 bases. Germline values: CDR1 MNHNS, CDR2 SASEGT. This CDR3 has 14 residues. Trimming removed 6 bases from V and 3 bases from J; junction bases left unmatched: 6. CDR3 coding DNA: TGTGCCAGCAGCCTAAGGACTAGCAAAGAGACCCAGTACTTC. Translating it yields CASSLRTSKETQYF.